What follows is one TCR beta chain and its context. Authors' methods: Amplification of reference gene primers provided the estimated nucleated cell counts. Libraries were prepared by immunoSEQ multiplex PCR; TCRdb keeps only in-frame clonotypes and omits some of them. Clone size and V and J calls were adopted from that table, with D and trimming inferred from the DNA. Here the sample spans 200,000 to 300,000 clones, about nine tenths being singletons. The sample comes from a study of blood T cell repertoires in COVID-19. Study in general: The analysed material was cDNA or gDNA that came from T cells, B-cell-depleted T cells, or PBMCs.

Germline CDR1 is LGHNA and CDR2 is YNFKEQ. V dropped 0 bases and J dropped 6; count of bases not matched to a gene: 8. This CDR3 is 17 amino acids long. The TCR sequence derives from a man between 60 and 70 years old who had recovered from COVID-19. The chain employs TRBV4-2 and TRBJ1-6; 7 bases map to TRBD1. What was sequenced was peripheral blood. The CDR3 DNA follows: TGTGCCAGCAGCCAAGAAATAACAGGGGTCGGTAATTCACCCCTCCACTTT. The encoded protein is CASSQEITGVGNSPLHF.